Listed below are T cell receptor beta chains from one sample, sequenced in a study of a mutant IDH1 vaccine in newly diagnosed glioma. Their antigens are not known. The protocol was immunoSEQ multiplex PCR, while the TCRdb copy is restricted to in-frame clones and leaves out a portion. The sample yields roughly 32,000 clones, about 92% seen once. The specimen comprised PBMCs, sampled from a glioma patient whose treatment included an IDH1 peptide vaccine. All receptors derive from a man aged 40-49 years with glioma. Both conserved end residues are part of each CDR3. A D gene is named only where the DNA matches it firmly. Clone size is stated in some rows and not others, as once, few, many or a class when expanded.

clone size	J gene	D gene	V gene	CDR3 DNA	CDR3 protein
NA	TRBJ1-2	TRBD1	TRBV25-1	TGTGCCAGCAGTGAATTAGGGGACAGCCCTAACTATGGCTACACCTTC	CASSELGDSPNYGYTF
NA	TRBJ1-6	NA	TRBV19	TGTGCCAGTAGGCCCCAAGGGGGTTTGAATTCACCCCTCCACTTT	CASRPQGGLNSPLHF
NA	TRBJ2-2	NA	TRBV6-1	TGTGCCAGCAGAACCGGGACCTCGAACACCGGGGAGCTGTTTTTT	CASRTGTSNTGELFF
NA	TRBJ2-7	TRBD1	TRBV4-3	TGCGCCAGCAGCCAAGACCAGACAGGGTCGGACGAGCAGTACTTC	CASSQDQTGSDEQYF
NA	TRBJ2-7	TRBD2	TRBV11-3	TGTGCCAGCAGCTTGGGACTAGCGGGAGGCTACGAGCAGTACTTC	CASSLGLAGGYEQYF
NA	TRBJ1-1	TRBD1	TRBV2	TGTGCCAGCAAGTGGGACAGGGGGATGAACACTGAAGCTTTCTTT	CASKWDRGMNTEAFF
NA	TRBJ1-2	NA	TRBV29-1	TGCAGCGTTGAAGATCTTCAGGGATCGGAAAGGCGCAATGGCTACACCTTC	CSVEDLQGSERRNGYTF
NA	TRBJ2-2	TRBD2	TRBV29-1	TGCAGCGTTGGGACTAGCGGGAGGGCCGTCTACACCGGGGAGCTGTTTTTT	CSVGTSGRAVYTGELFF
NA	TRBJ2-3	NA	TRBV15	TGTGCCACCAGCAGAGTGGCGACAGGCCATACCACAGATACGCAGTATTTT	CATSRVATGHTTDTQYF
NA	TRBJ2-7	TRBD1	TRBV7-2	TGTGCCAGCAGCCTAACAGGGGGCGGGTACGAGCAGTACTTC	CASSLTGGGYEQYF
NA	TRBJ2-4	NA	TRBV11-2	TGTGCCAGCAGCGGGGGCTGGATTCAGTACTTC	CASSGGWIQYF
NA	TRBJ1-1	NA	TRBV5-5	TGTGCCAGCAGCCGAGCTTTTGGGCAGGGGCCGAACACTGAAGCTTTCTTT	CASSRAFGQGPNTEAFF
NA	TRBJ2-3	NA	TRBV5-1	TGCGCCAGCAGCTCTGGGGCTCCGGGGGGCGACACAGATACGCAGTATTTT	CASSSGAPGGDTDTQYF
NA	TRBJ2-3	TRBD2	TRBV5-6	TGTGCCAGCAGCTTCAGGCTAGCGGTTAGCACAGATACGCAGTATTTT	CASSFRLAVSTDTQYF
NA	TRBJ1-2	NA	TRBV4-3	TGCGCCAGCAGCCATAGCCGGGGAGAAGATGGCTACACCTTC	CASSHSRGEDGYTF
once	TRBJ2-7	NA	TRBV28	TGTGCCAGCAGCGACTCCGGACGGACCTACGAGCAGTACTTC	CASSDSGRTYEQYF
NA	TRBJ1-5	NA	TRBV15	TGTGCCACCAGCAGAGATAAGGCAGGGACTAATCAGCCCCAGCATTTT	CATSRDKAGTNQPQHF
NA	TRBJ2-1	TRBD1	TRBV5-1	TGCGCCAGCAGCTTGACGGGACAGTACCACAATGAGCAGTTCTTC	CASSLTGQYHNEQFF